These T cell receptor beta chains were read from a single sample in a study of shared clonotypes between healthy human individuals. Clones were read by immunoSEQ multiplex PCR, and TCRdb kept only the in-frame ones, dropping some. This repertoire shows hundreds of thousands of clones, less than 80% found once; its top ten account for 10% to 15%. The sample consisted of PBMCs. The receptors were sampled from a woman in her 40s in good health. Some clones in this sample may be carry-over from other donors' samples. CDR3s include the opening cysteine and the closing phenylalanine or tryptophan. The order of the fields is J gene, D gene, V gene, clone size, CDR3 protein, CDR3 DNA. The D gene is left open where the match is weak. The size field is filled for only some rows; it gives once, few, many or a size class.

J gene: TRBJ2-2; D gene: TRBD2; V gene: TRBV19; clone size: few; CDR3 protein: CATKPNSGRPTGELFF; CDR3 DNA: TGTGCCACCAAACCCAATAGCGGGAGGCCCACCGGGGAGCTGTTTTTT
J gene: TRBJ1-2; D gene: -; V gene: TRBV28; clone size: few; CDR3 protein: CASSTGTANYGYTF; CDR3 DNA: TGTGCCAGCAGTACAGGTACAGCTAACTATGGCTACACCTTC
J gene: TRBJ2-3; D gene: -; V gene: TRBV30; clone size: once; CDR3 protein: CAWSEGSTDTQYF; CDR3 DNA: TGTGCCTGGAGTGAGGGGAGCACAGATACGCAGTATTTT
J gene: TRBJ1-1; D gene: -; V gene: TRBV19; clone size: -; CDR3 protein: CASSLNGGVLNTEAFF; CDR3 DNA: TGTGCCAGTAGTCTCAATGGTGGAGTTCTAAACACTGAAGCTTTCTTT
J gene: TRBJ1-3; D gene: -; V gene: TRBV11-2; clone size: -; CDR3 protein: CASSLVAGVGNTIYF; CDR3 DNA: TGTGCCAGCAGCTTAGTGGCCGGTGTCGGAAACACCATATATTTT
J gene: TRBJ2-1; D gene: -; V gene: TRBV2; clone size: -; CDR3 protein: CASSGSLEDSYNEQFF; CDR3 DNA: TGTGCCAGCAGTGGAAGCCTAGAGGACTCCTACAATGAGCAGTTCTTC
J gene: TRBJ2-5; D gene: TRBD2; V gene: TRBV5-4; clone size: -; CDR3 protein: CASSLAGGNQETQYF; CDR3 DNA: TGTGCCAGCAGCCTAGCGGGAGGGAACCAAGAGACCCAGTACTTC
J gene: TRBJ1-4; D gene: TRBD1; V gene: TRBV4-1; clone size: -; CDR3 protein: CASSQALRDRGSGKLFF; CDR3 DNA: TGCGCCAGCAGCCAAGCCCTCCGGGACAGGGGTTCAGGAAAACTGTTTTTT
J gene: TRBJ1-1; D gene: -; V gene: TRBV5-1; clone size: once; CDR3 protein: CASSGGGGTEAFF; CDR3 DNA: TGCGCCAGCAGTGGCGGGGGAGGGACTGAAGCTTTCTTT
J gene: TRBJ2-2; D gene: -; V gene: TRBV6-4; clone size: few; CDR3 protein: CASSDVKTGELFF; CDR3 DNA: TGTGCCAGCAGTGACGTAAAAACCGGGGAGCTGTTTTTT
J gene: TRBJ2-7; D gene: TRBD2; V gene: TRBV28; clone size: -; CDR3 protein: CASSFPLSLAGRSYEQYF; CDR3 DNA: TGTGCCAGCAGTTTCCCCCTTAGCCTAGCGGGACGCAGCTACGAGCAGTACTTC
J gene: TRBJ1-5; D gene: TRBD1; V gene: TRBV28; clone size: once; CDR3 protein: CASRWGGTGLSNQPQHF; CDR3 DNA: TGTGCCAGCAGATGGGGGGGGACAGGGTTAAGCAATCAGCCCCAGCATTTT
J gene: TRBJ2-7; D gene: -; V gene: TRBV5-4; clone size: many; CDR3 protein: CASSLGGEQYF; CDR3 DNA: TGTGCCAGCAGCTTGGGAGGCGAGCAGTACTTC
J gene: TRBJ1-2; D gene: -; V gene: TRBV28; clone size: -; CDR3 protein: CASSLNRVGYTF; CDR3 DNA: TGTGCCAGCAGTTTGAACAGGGTTGGCTACACCTTC
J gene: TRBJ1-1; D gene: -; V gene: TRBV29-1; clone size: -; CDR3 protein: CSVEPENTEAFF; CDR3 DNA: TGCAGCGTTGAACCAGAGAACACTGAAGCTTTCTTT
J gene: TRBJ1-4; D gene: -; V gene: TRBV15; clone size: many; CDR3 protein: CATSRAGSSEKLFF; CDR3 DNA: TGTGCCACCAGCAGAGCCGGATCTAGTGAAAAACTGTTTTTT
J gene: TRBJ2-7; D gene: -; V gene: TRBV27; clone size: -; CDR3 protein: CASGGHKSPQYF; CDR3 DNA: TGTGCCAGCGGCGGACACAAATCTCCTCAGTACTTC
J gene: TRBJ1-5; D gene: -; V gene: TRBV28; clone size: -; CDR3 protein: CASSPMAGNQPQHF; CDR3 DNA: TGTGCCAGCAGCCCTATGGCAGGCAATCAGCCCCAGCATTTT
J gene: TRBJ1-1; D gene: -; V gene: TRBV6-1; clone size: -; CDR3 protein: CASTTRGSPGTEAFF; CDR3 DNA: TGTGCCAGCACCACGCGGGGATCCCCCGGCACTGAAGCTTTCTTT
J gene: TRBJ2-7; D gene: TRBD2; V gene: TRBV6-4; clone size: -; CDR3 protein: CASSELAGAYEQYF; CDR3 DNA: TGTGCCAGCAGTGAACTAGCGGGAGCATACGAGCAGTACTTC
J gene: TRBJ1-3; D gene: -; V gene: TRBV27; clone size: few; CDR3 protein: CASWGGRGGGNTIYF; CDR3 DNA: TGTGCCAGTTGGGGGGGGAGGGGAGGTGGAAACACCATATATTTT
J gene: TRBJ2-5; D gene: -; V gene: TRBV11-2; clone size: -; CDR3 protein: CASRPFGSSLQETQYF; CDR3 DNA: TGTGCCAGCAGACCTTTCGGTAGCAGTCTCCAAGAGACCCAGTACTTC
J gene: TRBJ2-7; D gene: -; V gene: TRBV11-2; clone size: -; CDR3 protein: CVSSRSYEQYF; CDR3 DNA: TGTGTCAGCAGCCGTTCCTACGAGCAGTACTTC
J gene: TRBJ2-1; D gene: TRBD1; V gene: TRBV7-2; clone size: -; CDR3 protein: CASSLQTGGAHNEQFF; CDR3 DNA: TGTGCCAGCAGCTTACAGACAGGGGGCGCTCACAATGAGCAGTTCTTC
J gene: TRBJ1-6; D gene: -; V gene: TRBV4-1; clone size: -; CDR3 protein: CASSQLDIVSYNSPLHF; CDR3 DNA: TGCGCCAGCAGCCAGCTGGATATAGTTTCCTATAATTCACCCCTCCACTTT
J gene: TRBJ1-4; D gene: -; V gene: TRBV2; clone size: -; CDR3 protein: CASSGSAGNEELFF; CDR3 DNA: TGTGCCAGCAGTGGGTCTGCCGGGAATGAAGAACTGTTTTTT
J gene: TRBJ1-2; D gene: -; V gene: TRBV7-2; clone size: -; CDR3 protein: CASSTRVSGYTF; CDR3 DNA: TGTGCCAGCAGCACCAGGGTGTCAGGCTACACCTTC
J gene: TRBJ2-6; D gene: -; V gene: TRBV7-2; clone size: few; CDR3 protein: CASTPRGVAGANVLTF; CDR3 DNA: TGTGCCAGCACCCCCCGTGGGGTTGCCGGGGCCAACGTCCTGACTTTC
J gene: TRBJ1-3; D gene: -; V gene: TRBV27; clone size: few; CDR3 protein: CASSLSGRTAGNTIYF; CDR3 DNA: TGTGCCAGCAGTTTATCAGGGCGGACAGCCGGAAACACCATATATTTT
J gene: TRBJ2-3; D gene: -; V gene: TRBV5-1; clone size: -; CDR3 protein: CASSFGGRSTDTQYF; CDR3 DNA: TGCGCCAGCAGCTTTGGGGGACGGAGCACAGATACGCAGTATTTT
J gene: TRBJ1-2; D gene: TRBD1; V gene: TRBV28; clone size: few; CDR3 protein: CASSVNRGPLYGYTF; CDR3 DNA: TGTGCCAGCAGTGTCAATAGGGGGCCCCTCTATGGCTACACCTTC
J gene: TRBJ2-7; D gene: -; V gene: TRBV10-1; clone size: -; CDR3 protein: CASSASGTAREQYF; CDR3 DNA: TGCGCCAGCAGTGCCTCCGGGACGGCTAGGGAGCAGTACTTC
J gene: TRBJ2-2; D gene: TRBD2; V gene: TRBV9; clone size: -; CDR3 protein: CASSPRGLAGLTGELFF; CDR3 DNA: TGTGCCAGCAGCCCCCGCGGGCTAGCGGGACTGACCGGGGAGCTGTTTTTT
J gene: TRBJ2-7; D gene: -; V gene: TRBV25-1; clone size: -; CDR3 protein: CASSEPDINSYEQYF; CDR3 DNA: TGTGCCAGCAGTGAGCCCGACATAAACTCCTACGAGCAGTACTTC
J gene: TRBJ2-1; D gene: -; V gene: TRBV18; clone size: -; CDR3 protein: CASSTGTQNEQFF; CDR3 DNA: TGTGCCAGCTCTACGGGGACGCAGAATGAGCAGTTCTTC
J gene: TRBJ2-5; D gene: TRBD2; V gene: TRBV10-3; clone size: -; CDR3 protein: CAISRTSEQETQYF; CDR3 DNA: TGTGCCATCAGTCGGACTAGCGAGCAAGAGACCCAGTACTTC
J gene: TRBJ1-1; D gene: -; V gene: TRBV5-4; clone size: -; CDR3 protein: CASSSPWATEAFF; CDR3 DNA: TGTGCCAGCAGCTCCCCATGGGCCACTGAAGCTTTCTTT
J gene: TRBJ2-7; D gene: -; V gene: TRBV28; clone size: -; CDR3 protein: CASSLPGHEQYF; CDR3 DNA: TGTGCCAGCAGCCTCCCGGGGCACGAGCAGTACTTC
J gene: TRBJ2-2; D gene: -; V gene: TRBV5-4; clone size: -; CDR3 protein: CASSLVASRGELFF; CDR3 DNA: TGTGCCAGCAGCTTGGTCGCCTCTCGCGGGGAGCTGTTTTTT
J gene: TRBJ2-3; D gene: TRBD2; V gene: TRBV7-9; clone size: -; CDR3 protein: CASSLSSGGTDTQYF; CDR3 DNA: TGTGCCAGCAGCTTATCCAGCGGGGGGACAGATACGCAGTATTTT
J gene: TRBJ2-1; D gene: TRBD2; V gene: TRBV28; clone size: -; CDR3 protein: CASSLGGLAGGYNEQFF; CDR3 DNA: TGTGCCAGCAGTTTAGGGGGTTTAGCGGGAGGTTACAATGAGCAGTTCTTC
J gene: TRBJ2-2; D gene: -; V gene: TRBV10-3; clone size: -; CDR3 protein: CAISGQENTGELFF; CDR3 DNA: TGTGCCATCAGTGGTCAGGAAAACACCGGGGAGCTGTTTTTT
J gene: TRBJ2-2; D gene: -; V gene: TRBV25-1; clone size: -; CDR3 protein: CASSDLSSHTGELFF; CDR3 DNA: TGTGCCAGCAGTGATCTTAGCTCTCACACCGGGGAGCTGTTTTTT
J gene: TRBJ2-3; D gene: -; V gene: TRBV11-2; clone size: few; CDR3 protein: CASSFGDTQYF; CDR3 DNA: TGTGCCAGCAGCTTTGGGGACACGCAGTATTTT
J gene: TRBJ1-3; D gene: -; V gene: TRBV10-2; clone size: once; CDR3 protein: CASSSPGDASSGNTIYF; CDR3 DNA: TGCGCCAGCAGTTCTCCCGGGGACGCCAGCTCTGGAAACACCATATATTTT
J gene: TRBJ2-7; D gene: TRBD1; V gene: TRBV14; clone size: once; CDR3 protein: CASSQWDRATGSEQYF; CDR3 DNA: TGTGCCAGCAGCCAGTGGGACAGGGCGACGGGTAGCGAGCAGTACTTC
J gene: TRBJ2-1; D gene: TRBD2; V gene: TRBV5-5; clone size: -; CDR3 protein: CASSLGAAGLAGYNEQFF; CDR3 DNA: TGTGCCAGCAGCTTGGGGGCGGCGGGACTAGCGGGGTACAATGAGCAGTTCTTC
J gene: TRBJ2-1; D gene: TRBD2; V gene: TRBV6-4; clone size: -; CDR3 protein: CASSDLAGNYNEQFF; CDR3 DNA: TGTGCCAGCAGTGATCTAGCGGGAAACTACAATGAGCAGTTCTTC
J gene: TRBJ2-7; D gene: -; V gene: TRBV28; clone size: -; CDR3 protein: CASTPQGVPYEQYF; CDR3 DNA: TGTGCCAGCACCCCTCAAGGGGTTCCCTACGAGCAGTACTTC
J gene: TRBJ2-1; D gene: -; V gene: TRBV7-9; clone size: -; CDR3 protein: CASSPSQFF; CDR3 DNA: TGTGCCAGCAGCCCTTCCCAATTCTTC
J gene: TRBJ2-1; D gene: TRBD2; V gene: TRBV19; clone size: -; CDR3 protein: CASGGAGVGNEQFF; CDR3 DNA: TGTGCCAGTGGGGGAGCGGGAGTCGGCAATGAGCAGTTCTTC
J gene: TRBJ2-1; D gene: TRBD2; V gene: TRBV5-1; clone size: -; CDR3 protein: CASSLALAGGDEQFF; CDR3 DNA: TGCGCCAGCAGCTTGGCGCTAGCGGGAGGGGATGAGCAGTTCTTC
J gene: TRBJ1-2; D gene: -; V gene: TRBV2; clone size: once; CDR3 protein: CASSELGVLYGYTF; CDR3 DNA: TGTGCCAGCAGTGAGTTAGGGGTACTCTATGGCTACACCTTC
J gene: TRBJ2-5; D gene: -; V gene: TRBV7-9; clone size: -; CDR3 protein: CASSPLETQYF; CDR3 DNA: TGTGCCAGCAGCCCACTTGAGACCCAGTACTTC